Below are 12 T cell receptor beta chains sequenced from a single sample in a study of chemoradiotherapy in HPV16-positive cancers. Profiling relied on immunoSEQ multiplex PCR, and the TCRdb table lists in-frame clones only, not all of them. The sample has 9,000 or so clones; 91% are singletons. The starting material was blood, obtained from a patient who underwent chemoradiotherapy. The receptors originated from a human donor with HPV-associated anogenital cancer.

The table lists this clone with a count of one. This chain connects TRBV6-5 to TRBJ1-1; the D gene is possibly TRBD1 (6 bases). Looked up from germline, CDR1 is MNHEY and CDR2 is SVGAGI. The CDR3 loop spans 13 amino acids. Trimming stripped 2 bases from V and 5 bases from J, with 9 bases between. As DNA, the CDR3 is TGTGCCAGCAGTTACGGGGGCGGGACTGAAGCTTTCTTT. Translating gives CASSYGGGTEAFF.

The rearrangement uses TRBV4-2 and TRBJ2-1; TRBD2 matches 7 bases. The CDR3 contains 15 residues. V shed 1 base, J shed 5 bases, and the junction held 5 bases outside the gene matches. Per germline, CDR1 LGHNA and CDR2 YNFKEQ. This CDR3 is CASSQGGGADNEQFF. The CDR3 DNA reads TGTGCCAGCAGCCAAGGGGGAGGGGCGGACAATGAGCAGTTCTTC.

The chain has TRBV6-5 and TRBJ1-1, with D unresolved. The V gene lost 6 bases and the J gene lost 1 base, with 12 bases spanning the gap. Germline lookup yields CDR1 MNHEY and CDR2 SVGAGI. This CDR3 comprises 14 residues. CDR3 amino acids: CASSRMTQNTEAFF. As DNA, the CDR3 is TGTGCCAGCAGCCGCATGACTCAGAACACTGAAGCTTTCTTT.

The chain employs TRBV5-1 and TRBJ2-1; D possibly corresponds to TRBD1 (6 bases). The V gene lost 0 bases and the J gene lost 8 bases, with 15 bases spanning the gap. The length of the CDR3 is 15 residues. Germline V gene lookup returns CDR1 SGHRS and CDR2 YFSETQ. CDR3 in DNA: TGCGCCAGCAGCTTGGTTGGGGGCGCAGTCCATGAGCAGTTCTTC. Its translation is CASSLVGGAVHEQFF. Drawing the rest from reference TRBV5-1 and TRBJ2-1, the complete variable domain is KAGVTQTPRYLIKTRGQQVTLSCSPISGHRSVSWYQQTPGQGLQFLFEYFSETQRNKGNFPGRFSGRQFSNSRSEMNVSTLELGDSALYLCASSLVGGAVHEQFFGPGTRLTVL.

V and J are TRBV6-1 and TRBJ1-6; possibly TRBD1 for D (5 bases). This CDR3 is 14 amino acids long. Germline lookup yields CDR1 MNHNS and CDR2 SASEGT. Deletions cut 6 bases from V and 6 bases from J, with 12 bases between. CDR3 DNA sequence: TGTGCCAGCAGCTATGAGGGGTTTAATTCACCCCTCCACTTT. It specifies CASSYEGFNSPLHF.

The V call is TRBV9, the J call TRBJ2-2, with 8 positions matching TRBD1. V trimming: 4 bases; J trimming: 1 base; junction bases outside the gene matches: 6. The CDR3 runs to 16 residues. Germline loops: CDR1 SGDLS, CDR2 YYNGEE. The CDR3 spells CASSMRTGKNTGELFF. Here the CDR3 DNA reads TGTGCCAGCAGCATGAGGACAGGGAAGAACACCGGGGAGCTGTTTTTT.

This clone was found a few times. The V call is TRBV6-6, the J call TRBJ2-6; D is perhaps TRBD2 (5 bases). V was pared by 7 bases and J by 0 bases, with 7 bases between. Germline-derived CDR1 and CDR2 are MNHNY and SVGAGI (reference sequence). The CDR3 sequence is 14 residues long. The CDR3 sequence: CASTGLSGANVLTF. CDR3 coding DNA: TGTGCCAGCACAGGACTCTCTGGGGCCAACGTCCTGACTTTC.

This clone appeared a few times. The CDR3 DNA sequence: TGTGCCAGCAGTGAGTCACAGGGTCCTTGGTATGGCTACACCTTC. It translates to CASSESQGPWYGYTF. The V call is TRBV25-1, the J call TRBJ1-2; D perhaps matches TRBD1 (6 bases). Germline CDR1 MGHDK, CDR2 SYGVNS. CDR3 size: 15 residues. The V end lost 3 bases, the J end lost 5 bases, and 16 bases lay between the germline ends.

The V call is TRBV2, the J call TRBJ2-1; D perhaps matches TRBD2 (5 bases). The CDR3 consists of 17 residues. CDR1 is SNHLY, CDR2 FYNNEI, per germline. V lost 8 bases and J 1 base, leaving 21 bases between the germline ends. Written as DNA, the CDR3 is TGTGCCAGCGGTGCACAGACTAATAGGTTTTCCTACAATGAGCAGTTCTTC. Encoded protein: CASGAQTNRFSYNEQFF.

J is TRBJ1-2 and V is TRBV14; no clear D gene. Germline CDR1 reads SGHDN; CDR2 reads FVKESK. V was pared by 2 bases and J by 8 bases, with 12 bases between. CDR3 size: 13 residues. CDR3 nucleotides: TGTGCCAGCAGCCAACTCTCCCTGGGGGGCTACACCTTC. Translation: CASSQLSLGGYTF.

The chain carries TRBV4-3 and TRBJ2-1; 7 bases line up with TRBD2. The length of the CDR3 is 13 residues. The V and J ends lost 0 bases and 8 bases, in that order; junction bases with no gene match: 1. Germline loops: CDR1 LGHNA, CDR2 YSLEER. The CDR3 DNA reads TGCGCCAGCAGCCAAGAGGCGGGAGATGAGCAGTTCTTC. It codes for CASSQEAGDEQFF.

V gene TRBV6-1 combines with J gene TRBJ1-4; 7 bases match TRBD1. V lost 4 bases, J lost 5 bases, and 7 bases stayed unmatched. In germline, CDR1 is MNHNS, CDR2 SASEGT. This CDR3 contains 15 residues. The CDR3 nucleotides read TGTGCCAGCAGTGTTACAGGGGTTGTAAATGAAAAACTGTTTTTT. Encoded protein: CASSVTGVVNEKLFF.